The 25 T cell receptor beta chains reported below all come from one sample, sequenced in a study of T cells in Graves' hyperthyroidism and ophthalmopathy. Amplification targeted TCR beta CDR3 regions from RNA transcripts. The HTBI set primed first-round TCR CDR3 RT-PCR. MiXCR, run by TCRdb on the multiplex PCR reads, gives a single entry per CDR3 protein. Counted here are about 370,000 distinct CDR3 sequences, nearly 15% occurring once; the ten biggest clones make up about 20%. Sequences were obtained from blood. The receptors here all came from a woman aged 55-69 years with Graves' ophthalmopathy.

This clonotype was recorded a few times. CDR3 region: CASSETGQGDEQYF. The DNA for the CDR3 is TGCGCCAGCAGCGAGACGGGACAGGGGGACGAGCAGTACTTC. This chain joins TRBV4-1 and TRBJ2-7; 11 nucleotides agree with TRBD1. Per germline, CDR1 MGHRA and CDR2 YSYEKL. The CDR3 contains 14 residues. V gave up 5 bases and J gave up 5 bases; unmatched junction bases: 5.

This clonotype was seen a single time. The V and J genes are TRBV7-3 and TRBJ2-7; TRBD1 might be the D (6 bases). V lost 1 base to trimming and J lost 0 bases, with 10 bases between them. The CDR3 contains 15 residues. CDR1 is SGHTA, CDR2 FQGTGA, per germline. The CDR3 region has the DNA TGTGCCAGCAGCTTAAATTCGGACAGCTCCTACGAGCAGTACTTC. Translation: CASSLNSDSSYEQYF.

This clonotype was counted ten times or more. This rearrangement joins TRBV7-6 to TRBJ2-7, with D possibly being TRBD2 (6 bases). V lost 10 bases to trimming and J lost 4 bases, with 17 bases between them. In germline, CDR1 is SGHVS, CDR2 FNYEAQ. The CDR3 sequence is 13 residues long. The CDR3 bases are TGTGCCACTGCGCTTGGGGGGAGATACGAGCAGTACTTC. This codes for CATALGGRYEQYF.

This clonotype was detected many times. This chain links TRBV20-1 with TRBJ2-7, with TRBD2 matching 16 bases. The CDR3 extends over 15 amino acids. The ends lost 3 bases at V and 5 bases at J; junction bases unmatched: 4. Germline assignment: CDR1 DFQATT and CDR2 SNEGSKA (reference sequence). In DNA form, the CDR3 reads TGCAGTGCTAGTGGGACTAGCGGGAGGGTTCACGAGCAGTACTTC. Residues: CSASGTSGRVHEQYF.

This clonotype was detected ten times or more. This chain connects TRBV3-1 to TRBJ1-5; 8 bases agree with TRBD1. Germline V gene data show CDR1 as LGHDT and CDR2 as YNNKEL (reference sequence). The V segment lost 1 base and the J segment 2 bases; nucleotides outside the gene matches: 10. This CDR3 contains 18 residues. Here the CDR3 reads CASSQGSPDRERNQPQHF. CDR3 nucleotide sequence: TGTGCCAGCAGCCAAGGCTCCCCGGACAGGGAACGCAATCAGCCCCAGCATTTT.

This clonotype was seen many times. The chain combines TRBV6-1 with TRBJ2-7, with 12 bases that match TRBD1. The CDR3 is made up of 14 amino acids. Germline-derived CDR1 and CDR2 are MNHNS and SASEGT. V was clipped by 6 bases and J by 6 bases; unmatched bases: 6. CDR3 region: CASSHEGQGAEQYF. For the CDR3, the DNA is TGTGCCAGCAGCCACGAGGGACAGGGGGCCGAGCAGTACTTC.

This clonotype was picked up many times. V usage is TRBV28 and J usage is TRBJ2-3; no firm D call. The CDR3 sequence is 15 residues long. Germline CDR1 and CDR2: MDHEN and SYDVKM. V lost 7 bases and J lost 0, with 14 bases in between. The CDR3 loop reads CASTPGPDSTDTQYF. In nucleotides, the CDR3 is TGTGCCAGCACCCCGGGCCCGGATAGCACAGATACGCAGTATTTT.

DNA of the CDR3: TGCGCCAGCAGCTTGGGGATGGGACAGGGCCAAGAGACCCAGTACTTC. As protein: CASSLGMGQGQETQYF. The chain couples TRBV5-1 to TRBJ2-5; 9 positions match TRBD1. The germline V gene has CDR1 SGHRS and CDR2 YFSETQ. The junction had 4 bases not matched to a gene; V was cut back by 0 bases and J by 1 base. This CDR3 region has 16 residues. Full variable domain (rest looked up from reference TRBV5-1 and TRBJ2-5): KAGVTQTPRYLIKTRGQQVTLSCSPISGHRSVSWYQQTPGQGLQFLFEYFSETQRNKGNFPGRFSGRQFSNSRSEMNVSTLELGDSALYLCASSLGMGQGQETQYFGPGTRLLVL.

This clonotype showed up many times. V gene TRBV3-1 combines with J gene TRBJ2-1; 9 nucleotides match TRBD2. Trimming removed 4 bases from V and 12 bases from J; junction bases left unmatched: 19. Germline CDR1 LGHDT, CDR2 YNNKEL (reference sequence). This CDR3 is built from 17 residues. The CDR3 reads CASSPPAGPVTSGRQFF. CDR3 DNA: TGTGCCAGCAGCCCCCCAGCCGGCCCGGTGACTAGCGGTAGGCAGTTCTTC.

The sample holds many counts of this clonotype. This rearrangement joins TRBV20-1 to TRBJ1-5, with TRBD1 as a possible D gene (6 bases). In germline, CDR1 is DFQATT, CDR2 SNEGSKA (reference sequence). The germline V and J ends were trimmed by 3 bases and 4 bases, with 10 bases remaining between them. There are 13 residues in the CDR3. The CDR3: CSASWQGNQPQHF. The CDR3 DNA reads TGCAGTGCTAGCTGGCAGGGGAATCAGCCCCAGCATTTT.

As for this clonotype: A much larger clone differs from this one at a single base, so this may be a read error. J is TRBJ1-5 and V is TRBV28; maybe TRBD1 (6 bases). With 5 bases removed from V and 1 base from J, the gap between germline ends came to 18 bases. The CDR3 runs to 17 residues. Per germline, CDR1 MDHEN and CDR2 SYDVKM. The CDR3 DNA reads as TGTGCCAGCAGTGCGACAGGCTGGGGGTTAAGCAATCAGCCCCAGCATTTT. Residues: CASSATGWGLSNQPQHF.

This sequence joins TRBV27 and TRBJ2-1; no clear D gene. Germline V gene data show CDR1 as MNHEY and CDR2 as SMNVEV (reference sequence). V shed 8 bases and J shed 8 bases, with 19 bases lying between them. The CDR3 runs to 14 residues. The CDR3 DNA sequence: TGTGCCAGCCGGGCCTTGGCCGGGTTCCATGAGCAGTTCTTC. It translates to CASRALAGFHEQFF.

Of note for this clonotype: A much larger clone sits a single nucleotide away, making a read error possible. The chain has TRBV15 and TRBJ2-1; TRBD2 matches 7 bases. Trimming took 4 bases from V and 7 from J; bases not matched to a gene: 10. Germline assignment: CDR1 LNHNV and CDR2 YYDKDF (reference sequence). CDR3 length: 15 amino acids. This CDR3 is CATSTLLATKNEQFF. The DNA for the CDR3 is TGTGCCACCAGCACCCTACTAGCGACCAAAAATGAGCAGTTCTTC.

This clonotype showed up just a few times. Possible read error: a much larger clone is one base away. The chain is built from TRBV12-3 or TRBV12-4 and TRBJ2-6; tentative D call: TRBD1 (5 bases). This CDR3 has 15 amino acids. CDR3 sequence reads: CAGSQRQSGANVLTF. The DNA of the CDR3 is TGTGCCGGCAGCCAAAGACAGTCTGGGGCCAACGTCCTGACTTTC.

The table lists this clonotype with many counts. The chain is built from TRBV2 and TRBJ2-2, with D hard to call. V lost 1 base and J lost 1, with 7 bases in between. This CDR3 comprises 15 residues. CDR1 and CDR2 (germline): SNHLY, FYNNEI. The CDR3 region is CASSEVPGNTGELFF. The DNA for the CDR3 is TGTGCCAGCAGTGAAGTTCCCGGGAACACCGGGGAGCTGTTTTTT.

This clonotype turned up a few times. Possible read error: a much larger clone is one base away. The rearrangement joins TRBV11-2 to TRBJ2-1; D may match TRBD1 or TRBD2 (5 bases each). The CDR3 loop spans 11 amino acids. Between the trimmed V and J ends, which lost 5 bases and 10 bases, there was a span of 9 bases. The V gene's germline CDR1 is SGHAT and CDR2 FQNNGV. CDR3 coding DNA: TGTGCCAGCAGCCCGAGGGGAGAGCAGTTCTTC. It translates to CASSPRGEQFF.

The chain couples TRBV19 to TRBJ2-2; no definite D call. Germline values: CDR1 LNHDA, CDR2 SQIVND (reference sequence). Trimming pared 11 bases from V and 4 bases from J, leaving 11 bases between. CDR3 size: 12 residues. CDR3 bases: TGTGCCGGCCGAAAGGGCACCGGGGAGCTGTTTTTT. This encodes CAGRKGTGELFF.

The chain has TRBV7-9 and TRBJ2-5, with D possibly being TRBD2 (5 bases). Between the trimmed V and J ends, which lost 4 bases and 0 bases, there was a span of 12 bases. The CDR3 has 15 amino acids. CDR1 is SEHNR, CDR2 FQNEAQ, per germline (reference sequence). CDR3 amino acids: CASSSGWTDQETQYF. CDR3 DNA: TGTGCCAGCAGCTCGGGGTGGACCGACCAAGAGACCCAGTACTTC.

Points on this clonotype: A much larger clone differs by one base, so this may be a read error. V and J are TRBV19 and TRBJ2-1; D is perhaps TRBD1 (7 bases). CDR1 and CDR2 from the germline V gene are LNHDA and SQIVND (reference sequence). This CDR3 contains 16 residues. In DNA form, the CDR3 reads TGTGCCAGTAGTACCCTGCAGGGGGGTAGCTACAGTGAGCAGTTCTTC. It translates to CASSTLQGGSYSEQFF.

The genes are TRBV5-1 and TRBJ2-7; maybe TRBD1 (6 bases). V was clipped by 4 bases and J by 2 bases, with 16 bases between them. The V gene's germline CDR1 is SGHRS and CDR2 YFSETQ. CDR3 length: 15 amino acids. The CDR3 is CASSPGTPRPYEQYF. In DNA form, the CDR3 reads TGCGCCAGCAGCCCCGGGACACCCAGACCCTACGAGCAGTACTTC.

This clonotype was seen more than once but under ten times. This chain joins TRBV18 and TRBJ2-1, with 7 bases that match TRBD2. With 0 bases clipped from V and 7 bases from J, the junction kept 3 bases outside the gene matches. CDR1 is KGHSH, CDR2 LQKENI, per germline. This CDR3 is built from 14 residues. The CDR3 here is CASSPPGGSNEQFF. The CDR3 region has the DNA TGTGCCAGCTCACCACCGGGAGGGAGTAATGAGCAGTTCTTC. Full variable domain (outside the CDR3, taken from reference TRBV18 and TRBJ2-1): NAGVMQNPRHLVRRRGQEARLRCSPMKGHSHVYWYRQLPEEGLKFMVYLQKENIIDESGMPKERFSAEFPKEGPSILRIQQVVRGDSAAYFCASSPPGGSNEQFFGPGTRLTVL.

This clonotype was counted ten times or more. The V call is TRBV18, the J call TRBJ2-3; TRBD1 agrees at 9 bases. Per the germline V gene, CDR1 is KGHSH and CDR2 is LQKENI. The CDR3 is 14 amino acids. The J segment lost 6 bases and the V segment lost 3 bases, leaving 4 bases of the junction unmatched. The CDR3 coding sequence is TGTGCCAGCTCACCGAGGGACAGGGTGGATACGCAGTATTTT. Amino acid sequence: CASSPRDRVDTQYF.

The CDR3, as DNA: TGCGCCAGCAGCCAAGATCTCAGGGAAGGAGTCGGGGAGCTGTTTTTT. This sequence encodes CASSQDLREGVGELFF. J is TRBJ2-2 and V is TRBV4-1; a possible D gene is TRBD1 (5 bases). The CDR3 has 16 amino acids. Per the germline V gene, CDR1 is MGHRA and CDR2 is YSYEKL. The V gene lost 0 bases and the J gene lost 7 bases, with 15 bases spanning the gap.

This clonotype came up many times. V usage is TRBV5-6 and J usage is TRBJ2-3; 13 bases match TRBD2. V lost 4 bases to trimming and J lost 0 bases; unmatched junction nucleotides: 8. The CDR3 loop spans 18 amino acids. CDR1 is SGHDT and CDR2 is YYEEEE in the germline V gene. Here the CDR3 reads CASSLTSGGHLSTDTQYF. The CDR3 bases are TGTGCCAGCAGCCTGACTAGCGGGGGGCACCTTAGCACAGATACGCAGTATTTT.

Ten or more counts support this clonotype. The CDR3 sequence: CASSDVPGRNEQFF. CDR3 coding DNA: TGTGCCAGCAGTGATGTTCCGGGGAGGAATGAGCAGTTCTTC. This chain uses TRBV2 with TRBJ2-1; TRBD2 is a possible D gene (6 bases). V dropped 3 bases and J dropped 7 bases, with 13 bases sitting between them. This CDR3 has 14 amino acids. CDR1 SNHLY and CDR2 FYNNEI come from the germline V gene.